This TCR beta chain was captured in a study of blood T cell repertoires in COVID-19. Study details: Sites across the United States, Italy and Spain contributed samples from acute and convalescent COVID-19. Sources were T cells, B-cell-depleted T cells, or PBMCs; the material itself was cDNA or gDNA.

Authors' analysis steps: The authors estimated nucleated cell counts from reference gene primer amplification. Measured with immunoSEQ multiplex PCR; TCRdb has only the in-frame clones, and not every one. That table furnishes V, J and clone size, whereas the DNA furnished D and trimming. The sample yields about 100,000 clones, 85% seen once. The CDR3 spans 15 residues. V was shortened by 0 bases and J by 0 bases, with 9 bases between the two germline ends. In germline, CDR1 is SGHRS, CDR2 YFSETQ. The sequence was obtained from a man aged 50 or older with active or convalescent COVID-19. V usage is TRBV5-1 and J usage is TRBJ1-2; weak D call: TRBD1 (6 bases). The specimen was peripheral blood. Written as DNA, the CDR3 is TGCGCCAGCAGCTTGGCCAGGGGTTCTAACTATGGCTACACCTTC. It yields the protein CASSLARGSNYGYTF.